Below, 22 T cell receptor beta chains from the same sample are listed, as sequenced in a study of molecular identifiers for immune sequencing clone quantification (dated by TCRdb to about 2018). The library was prepared using PCR. The sample was run on an Illumina HiSeq 4000. The public reads were run again by TCRdb, first through fastp at Q25 and then through MiXCR, and only productive beta chains were kept. CDR3 protein duplicates are merged, each entry listing the most common genes and DNA. Recorded for this sample are over 600,000 distinct CDR3 sequences; 15% to 20% of them occurred a single time. The ten top clones hold 0.7% to 1% of the sample. Sequences were obtained from naive CD8+ T cells from blood, with Jurkat cell RNA spiked in. This sample's cell subset or site label indicates: FACS-sorted CD8+CD4-CCR7+CD45RA+ naive T cells. The receptors stem from a human donor in good health. Some libraries in this study had Jurkat cell RNA spiked in.

As concerns this clonotype: Given a much more abundant clone one base away, this may be a read error. The V and J genes are TRBV12-3 or TRBV12-4 and TRBJ1-1; possible D gene TRBD1, 6 bases. The V and J ends lost 4 bases and 7 bases respectively, with 13 bases between them. The CDR3 length is 13 residues. DNA for the CDR3: TGTGCCAGCAGTTCCGCAGGGGCTTATGAAGCTTTCTTT. Translating it yields CASSSAGAYEAFF.

At least ten counts were recorded for this clonotype. This chain joins TRBV6-2 or TRBV6-3 and TRBJ2-3; the D gene is possibly TRBD1 (6 bases). V lost 5 bases and J 2 bases, leaving 11 bases between the germline ends. The CDR3 covers 14 residues. Per germline, CDR1 MNHEY and CDR2 SVGEGT. CDR3 loop: CASSEQGYTDTQYF. The CDR3 DNA is TGTGCCAGCAGTGAACAGGGTTACACAGATACGCAGTATTTT.

Comments on this clonotype: A much more abundant neighbour one base away suggests this may be a read error. Here the CDR3 omits its conserved ending phenylalanine or tryptophan, so a read error is the likely source. The chain uses TRBV19 and TRBJ1-2; D ambiguous. Trimming removed 9 bases at V and 0 bases at J, with 11 bases between. CDR1 is LNHDA and CDR2 is SQIVND in the germline V gene (reference sequence). CDR3 length: 13 amino acids. The CDR3 sequence: CASQYSSNYGYTS. The CDR3 DNA is TGTGCCAGCCAGTACTCATCTAACTATGGCTACACCTCC.

The genes are TRBV19 and TRBJ2-3; D possibly corresponds to TRBD2 (5 bases). The CDR3 runs to 13 residues. Germline lookup yields CDR1 LNHDA and CDR2 SQIVND (reference sequence). Between the trimmed V and J ends, which lost 4 bases and 3 bases, there was a span of 8 bases. The CDR3 loop reads CASSTTRTDTQYF. DNA of the CDR3: TGTGCCAGTAGTACAACTAGGACAGATACGCAGTATTTT.

This clonotype came up many times. V and J are TRBV20-1 and TRBJ2-7, with D maybe TRBD1 (5 bases). Germline V gene sequence: CDR1 DFQATT, CDR2 SNEGSKA (reference sequence). Between the trimmed V and J ends, which lost 0 bases and 0 bases, there was a span of 12 bases. CDR3 length: 15 residues. This CDR3 reads CSARDRTPYSYEQYF. The CDR3 coding sequence is TGCAGTGCTAGAGATAGGACACCATACTCCTACGAGCAGTACTTC.

This clonotype has ten or more counts. This sequence joins TRBV9 and TRBJ2-7; the D gene is possibly TRBD1 (6 bases). Germline V gives CDR1 SGDLS, CDR2 YYNGEE. The CDR3 is 16 amino acids. The germline V and J ends were trimmed by 4 bases and 3 bases, with 20 bases remaining between them. The CDR3 DNA reads TGTGCCAGCAGCCCCTTGGGGGCGGCAGCCGGCTACGAGCAGTACTTC. It yields the protein CASSPLGAAAGYEQYF.

In the case of this clonotype: A much bigger clone sits one base away, suggesting this may be a read error. The rearrangement links TRBV13 to TRBJ1-1; no clear D. The CDR3 is made up of 12 amino acids. Trimming removed 4 bases from V and 13 bases from J, with 16 bases in between. Germline values: CDR1 PRHDT, CDR2 FYEKMQ (reference sequence). As DNA, the CDR3 is TGTGCCAGCAGCTCGAGGGCCATAAAAGTTTTCTTT. Its translation: CASSSRAIKVFF.

The J gene is TRBJ2-5, the V gene TRBV7-9; D not certain. This CDR3 contains 13 residues. Germline V gene lookup returns CDR1 SEHNR and CDR2 FQNEAQ (reference sequence). V was clipped by 5 bases and J by 4 bases, with 11 bases between them. CDR3 DNA sequence: TGTGCCAGCAGCGCCCACACCCGAGAGACCCAGTACTTC. Its protein is CASSAHTRETQYF.

This clonotype came up many times. J is TRBJ2-3 and V is TRBV28; weak D call: TRBD2 (6 bases). The ends were cut back, 2 bases at V and 6 bases at J, with 12 bases in the middle. Germline-derived CDR1 and CDR2 are MDHEN and SYDVKM. The CDR3 runs to 14 residues. The CDR3 loop reads CASSLGDFYDTQYF. The DNA for the CDR3 is TGTGCCAGCAGTTTAGGGGACTTTTACGATACGCAGTATTTT.

Many counts were recorded for this clonotype. The chain is built from TRBV29-1 and TRBJ2-3, with TRBD1 matching 7 bases. Trimming at V came to 6 bases and at J to 0 bases, leaving 3 bases not matched to a gene. The CDR3 covers 13 residues. Germline V gene data show CDR1 as SQVTM and CDR2 as ANQGSEA. CDR3 protein: CSVMGQSTDTQYF. CDR3 sequence (DNA): TGCAGCGTAATGGGACAGAGCACAGATACGCAGTATTTT.

This clonotype was counted many times. This sequence joins TRBV29-1 and TRBJ2-7; D is possibly TRBD1 (6 bases). V lost 4 bases and J 6 bases, leaving 19 bases between the germline ends. This CDR3 comprises 14 residues. The germline gives CDR1 SQVTM, CDR2 ANQGSEA. The CDR3 DNA reads as TGCAGCGTTGCCCTAGAAGAGCAGGGGCGCGAGCAGTACTTC. Its translation: CSVALEEQGREQYF.

This clonotype was counted many times. This chain joins TRBV29-1 and TRBJ2-1; 11 bases are a match to TRBD2. J lost 7 bases, V lost 4 bases, and 15 bases had no gene match. Germline values: CDR1 SQVTM, CDR2 ANQGSEA. The CDR3 has 17 residues. CDR3 nucleotide sequence: TGCAGCGTTGCTCTAGCGGGGGGCCCTAGCGTTAGTAATGAGCAGTTCTTC. This gives the protein CSVALAGGPSVSNEQFF.

This clonotype turned up a few times. With a much larger clone just one base away, this may be a read error. The J gene is TRBJ2-3, the V gene TRBV6-2 or TRBV6-3, with 10 bases that match TRBD2. The CDR3 is 16 amino acids. Per the germline V gene, CDR1 is MNHEY and CDR2 is SVGEGT. J lost 4 bases, V lost 6 bases, and 10 bases had no gene match. The CDR3 is CASSHDASGSPDTQYF. For the CDR3, the DNA is TGTGCCAGCAGCCACGACGCTAGCGGGAGCCCAGATACGCAGTATTTT.

This clonotype was seen ten or more times. V and J are TRBV7-9 and TRBJ2-7; 8 nucleotides match TRBD1. This CDR3 comprises 16 residues. In germline, CDR1 is SEHNR, CDR2 FQNEAQ (reference sequence). V was pared by 5 bases and J by 2 bases, with 11 bases of the junction left unmatched. The CDR3 protein is CASSTHPTGDPYEQYF. CDR3 bases: TGTGCCAGCAGCACTCACCCGACAGGGGACCCCTACGAGCAGTACTTC.

This clonotype was picked up many times. This chain joins TRBV7-9 and TRBJ2-3; the D gene is possibly TRBD1 (6 bases). The CDR3 runs 17 residues. From germline, CDR1 is SEHNR and CDR2 FQNEAQ (reference sequence). Trimming took 1 base from V and 6 from J, leaving 20 bases between them. The CDR3 loop reads CASSLDPGQGHIDTQYF. In nucleotides, the CDR3 is TGTGCCAGCAGCTTAGACCCCGGGCAGGGGCACATTGATACGCAGTATTTT.

V gene TRBV4-1 combines with J gene TRBJ2-5; 7 bases agree with TRBD2. This CDR3 is built from 14 residues. Germline assignment: CDR1 MGHRA and CDR2 YSYEKL. The V and J ends lost 0 bases and 4 bases, in that order; junction bases with no gene match: 2. The CDR3 sequence: CASSQEGEGETQYF. The CDR3 coding sequence is TGCGCCAGCAGCCAAGAAGGGGAGGGAGAGACCCAGTACTTC.

This clonotype was picked up many times. In DNA, the CDR3 is TGTGCCAGCAGCTCTGGTCGGGGAGCGGGGGAGGGCACAGATACGCAGTATTTT. Translation gives CASSSGRGAGEGTDTQYF. J is TRBJ2-3 and V is TRBV5-4; 8 positions agree with TRBD2. This CDR3 comprises 18 residues. V was pared by 3 bases and J by 1 base, with 13 bases of the junction left unmatched. Germline CDR1 reads SGHNT; CDR2 reads YYREEE (reference sequence).

This clonotype has ten or more counts. This rearrangement joins TRBV7-9 to TRBJ2-5; 8 positions match TRBD1. The CDR3 spans 15 residues. V trimming: 4 bases; J trimming: 5 bases; junction bases outside the gene matches: 9. Germline V gene lookup returns CDR1 SEHNR and CDR2 FQNEAQ (reference sequence). CDR3 loop: CASSSRTGPSETQYF. The CDR3 DNA sequence: TGTGCCAGCAGCTCACGGACAGGGCCCTCGGAGACCCAGTACTTC.

In regard to this clonotype: Just one base apart from a much larger clone, this may be a read error. The chain has TRBV27 and TRBJ1-2; D uncertain. This CDR3 has 13 residues. In germline, CDR1 is MNHEY, CDR2 SMNVEV (reference sequence). The CDR3 reads CASSLSRLDGYAF. The CDR3 DNA reads TGTGCCAGCAGTTTAAGCAGGTTGGATGGCTACGCCTTC.

In this sample, this clonotype turned up many times. This chain links TRBV10-3 with TRBJ1-3; no clear D gene. Trimming stripped 7 bases from V and 0 bases from J, with 16 bases between. The CDR3 runs to 16 residues. The germline V gene encodes CDR1 ENHRY and CDR2 SYGVKD. CDR3: CAITAMTGGSGNTIYF. The CDR3 DNA sequence: TGTGCCATCACCGCGATGACGGGCGGCTCTGGAAACACCATATATTTT.

At least ten counts were recorded for this clonotype. The genes are TRBV9 and TRBJ1-2; D is possibly TRBD1 (5 bases). Germline V gene sequence: CDR1 SGDLS, CDR2 YYNGEE. V lost 1 base, J lost 4 bases, and 17 bases lay in between. The CDR3 runs 16 residues. CDR3 residues: CASSVQVEGPSYGYTF. CDR3 bases: TGTGCCAGCAGCGTACAAGTGGAGGGGCCTAGCTATGGCTACACCTTC.

On this clonotype: A much larger clonotype is one base distant, so this may be a read error. This chain uses TRBV7-2 with TRBJ2-1, with 11 bases aligning to TRBD2. CDR1 SGHTA and CDR2 FQGNSA come from the germline V gene. CDR3 length: 15 residues. This CDR3 reads CACSAGLAGWNEQFF. The CDR3 DNA follows: TGTGCCTGCAGCGCTGGACTAGCGGGTTGGAATGAGCAGTTCTTC.